Detailed here is one TCR beta chain. Data came from immunoSEQ multiplex PCR; TCRdb stores just in-frame clones and leaves some out. The repertoire has around 120,000 clones, over 75% of them found once; the top ten carry just under 3%. This record belongs to a study of control samples from healthy donors and cancer patients. V dropped 4 bases and J dropped 3 bases, with 13 bases sitting between them. Germline V gene data show CDR1 as SEHNR and CDR2 as FQNEAQ (reference sequence). The CDR3 has 14 amino acids. The V and J genes are TRBV7-9 and TRBJ2-7; perhaps TRBD1 as D (7 bases). The source is a man aged 55 to 70 in good health. Input material: blood. The CDR3 here is CASSYPGDSYEQYF. The CDR3 nucleotides read TGTGCCAGCAGCTACCCGGGGGACAGCTACGAGCAGTACTTC.